This T cell receptor (beta chain) was obtained from a study of beta chain features in type 1 diabetes. Across the whole study: Summed over all samples, the examined sorted cells came to 95 million to 130 million.

This CDR3 region has 14 residues. Trimming cost V 7 bases and J 5 bases, with 16 bases left between them. Germline V CDR1 and CDR2: MNHEY, SMNVEV (reference sequence). Notes on the study in general: TCRB CDR3 length was moderately but significantly reduced in all four CD4+ subsets of Type 1 diabetes patients. VDJ junctions from type 1 diabetes patients carried fewer insertions and larger deletions.

The entirety of the isolated RNA underwent reverse transcription, so expressed TCRB transcripts were sequenced. Regulatory, naive and central memory T cell samples averaged approximately 3.8 million reads. Here immunoSEQ multiplex PCR was the method, and the copy in TCRdb shows in-frame clones only, minus some. The sample shows 400,000 to 500,000 clones, approximately 15% of them seen only once. Points on this clone: The antigen is undetermined.

Specimen: naive CD4+ T cells from blood. The receptor's source is a man between 25 and 39 years old in good health. The rearrangement uses TRBV27 and TRBJ2-3; D is perhaps TRBD2 (6 bases). CDR3 DNA: TGTGCCAGCACCGCGAGGAGGGTTGGAGATACGCAGTATTTT. Protein: CASTARRVGDTQYF.